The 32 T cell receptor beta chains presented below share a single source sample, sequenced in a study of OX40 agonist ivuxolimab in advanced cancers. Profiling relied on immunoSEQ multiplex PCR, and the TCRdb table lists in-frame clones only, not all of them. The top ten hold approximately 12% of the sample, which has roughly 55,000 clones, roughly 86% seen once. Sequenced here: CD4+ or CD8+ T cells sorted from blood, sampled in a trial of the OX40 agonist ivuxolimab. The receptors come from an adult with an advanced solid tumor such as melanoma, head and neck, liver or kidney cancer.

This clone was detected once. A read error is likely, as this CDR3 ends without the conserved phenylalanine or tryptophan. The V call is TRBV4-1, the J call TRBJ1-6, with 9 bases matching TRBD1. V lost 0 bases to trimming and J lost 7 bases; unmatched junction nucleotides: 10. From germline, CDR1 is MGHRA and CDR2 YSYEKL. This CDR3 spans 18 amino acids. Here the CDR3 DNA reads TGCGCCAGCAGCCAAGAGGTTGGTCTGGGACAGGGAAATTCACCCCTCCACCTT. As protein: CASSQEVGLGQGNSPLHL.

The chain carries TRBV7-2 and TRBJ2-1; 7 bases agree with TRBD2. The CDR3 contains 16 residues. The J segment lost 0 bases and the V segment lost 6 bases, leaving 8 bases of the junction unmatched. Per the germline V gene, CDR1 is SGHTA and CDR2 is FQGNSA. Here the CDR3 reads CASRGVGRGSYNEQFF. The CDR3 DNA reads TGTGCCAGCAGAGGTGTGGGGAGGGGCTCCTACAATGAGCAGTTCTTC.

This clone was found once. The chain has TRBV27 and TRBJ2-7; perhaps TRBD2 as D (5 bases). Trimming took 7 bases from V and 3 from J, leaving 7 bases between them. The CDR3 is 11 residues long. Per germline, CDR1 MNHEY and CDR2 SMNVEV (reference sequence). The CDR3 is CASNRGYEQYF. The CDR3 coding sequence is TGTGCCAGCAATCGGGGCTACGAGCAGTACTTC.

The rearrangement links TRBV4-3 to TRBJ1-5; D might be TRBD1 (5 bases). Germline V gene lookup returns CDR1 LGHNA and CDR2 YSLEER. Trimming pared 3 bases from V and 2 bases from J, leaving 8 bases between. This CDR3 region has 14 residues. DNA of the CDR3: TGCGCCAGCAGCCAGGGACGGGGCAATCAGCCCCAGCATTTT. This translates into CASSQGRGNQPQHF.

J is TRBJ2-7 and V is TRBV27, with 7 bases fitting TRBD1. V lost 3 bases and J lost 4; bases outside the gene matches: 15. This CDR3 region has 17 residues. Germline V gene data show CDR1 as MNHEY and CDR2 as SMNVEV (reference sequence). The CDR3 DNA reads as TGTGCCAGCAGTTTCACGGTACGCAGGGGGTCAGAGTACGAGCAGTACTTC. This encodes CASSFTVRRGSEYEQYF.

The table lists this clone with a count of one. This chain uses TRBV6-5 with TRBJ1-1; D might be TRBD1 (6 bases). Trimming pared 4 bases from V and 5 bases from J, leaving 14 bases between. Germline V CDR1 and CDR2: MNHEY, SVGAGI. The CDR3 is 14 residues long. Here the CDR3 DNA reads TGTGCCAGCAGTTCGCAGGGGCTATCTACTGAAGCTTTCTTT. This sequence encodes CASSSQGLSTEAFF.

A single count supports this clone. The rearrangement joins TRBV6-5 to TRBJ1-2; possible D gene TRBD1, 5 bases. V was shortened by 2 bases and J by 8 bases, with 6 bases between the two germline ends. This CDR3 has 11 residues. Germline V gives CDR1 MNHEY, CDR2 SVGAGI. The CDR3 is CASSYGGGYTF. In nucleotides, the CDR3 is TGTGCCAGCAGTTACGGGGGGGGCTACACCTTC.

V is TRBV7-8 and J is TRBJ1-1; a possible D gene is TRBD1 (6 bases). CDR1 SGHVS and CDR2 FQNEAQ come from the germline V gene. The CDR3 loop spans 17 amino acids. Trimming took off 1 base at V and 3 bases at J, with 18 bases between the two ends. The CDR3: CASSLGNRVVRYTEAFF. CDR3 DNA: TGTGCCAGCAGCTTAGGTAACAGGGTGGTTAGGTACACTGAAGCTTTCTTT. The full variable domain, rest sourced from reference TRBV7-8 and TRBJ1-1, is GAGVSQSPRYKVAKRGQDVALRCDPISGHVSLFWYQQALGQGPEFLTYFQNEAQLDKSGLPSDRFFAERPEGSVSTLKIQRTQQEDSAVYLCASSLGNRVVRYTEAFFGQGTRLTVV.

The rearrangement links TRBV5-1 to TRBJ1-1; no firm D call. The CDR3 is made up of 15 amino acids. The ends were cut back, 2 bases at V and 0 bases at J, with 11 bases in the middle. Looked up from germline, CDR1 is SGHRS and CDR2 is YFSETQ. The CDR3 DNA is TGCGCCAGCAGCTTAAGTGATTCCATGAACACTGAAGCTTTCTTT. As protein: CASSLSDSMNTEAFF. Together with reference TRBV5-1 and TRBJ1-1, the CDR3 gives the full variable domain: KAGVTQTPRYLIKTRGQQVTLSCSPISGHRSVSWYQQTPGQGLQFLFEYFSETQRNKGNFPGRFSGRQFSNSRSEMNVSTLELGDSALYLCASSLSDSMNTEAFFGQGTRLTVV.

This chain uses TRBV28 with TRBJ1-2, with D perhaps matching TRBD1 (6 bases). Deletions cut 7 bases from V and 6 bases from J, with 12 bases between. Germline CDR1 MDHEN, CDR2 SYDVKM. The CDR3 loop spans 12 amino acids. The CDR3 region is CASTPTGNGYTF. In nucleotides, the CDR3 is TGTGCCAGCACCCCGACAGGCAATGGCTACACCTTC.

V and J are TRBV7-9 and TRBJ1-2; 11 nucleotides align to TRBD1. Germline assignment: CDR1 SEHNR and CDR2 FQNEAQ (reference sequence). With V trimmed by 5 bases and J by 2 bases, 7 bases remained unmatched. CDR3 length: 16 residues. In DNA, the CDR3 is TGTGCCAGCAGCAGGCTCCGGGACAGGGGGAACTATGGCTACACCTTC. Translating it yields CASSRLRDRGNYGYTF.

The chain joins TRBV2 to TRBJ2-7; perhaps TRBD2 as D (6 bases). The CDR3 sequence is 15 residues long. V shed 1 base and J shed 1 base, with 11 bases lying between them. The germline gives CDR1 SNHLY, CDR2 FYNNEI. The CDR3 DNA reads TGTGCCAGCAGTGAAGGCGGGACGGCTTCCTACGAGCAGTACTTC. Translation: CASSEGGTASYEQYF.

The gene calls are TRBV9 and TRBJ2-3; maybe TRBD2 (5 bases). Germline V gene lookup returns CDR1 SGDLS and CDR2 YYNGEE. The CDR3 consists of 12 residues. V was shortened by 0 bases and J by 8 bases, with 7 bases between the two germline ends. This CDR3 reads CASSVVGGTQYF. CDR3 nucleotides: TGTGCCAGCAGCGTAGTTGGAGGTACGCAGTATTTT.

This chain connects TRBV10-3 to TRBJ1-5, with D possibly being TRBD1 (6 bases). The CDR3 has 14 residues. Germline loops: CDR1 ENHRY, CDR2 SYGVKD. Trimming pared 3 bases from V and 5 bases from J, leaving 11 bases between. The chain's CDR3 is CAISDEGGYQPQHF. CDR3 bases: TGTGCCATCAGTGATGAGGGGGGGTATCAGCCCCAGCATTTT.

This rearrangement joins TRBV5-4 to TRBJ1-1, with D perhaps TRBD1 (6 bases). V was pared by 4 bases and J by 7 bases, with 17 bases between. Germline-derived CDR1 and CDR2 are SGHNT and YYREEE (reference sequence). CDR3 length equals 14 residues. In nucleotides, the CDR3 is TGTGCCAGCAGCAGCGAGGGGGGTGGGAGTGAAGCTTTCTTT. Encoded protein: CASSSEGGGSEAFF.

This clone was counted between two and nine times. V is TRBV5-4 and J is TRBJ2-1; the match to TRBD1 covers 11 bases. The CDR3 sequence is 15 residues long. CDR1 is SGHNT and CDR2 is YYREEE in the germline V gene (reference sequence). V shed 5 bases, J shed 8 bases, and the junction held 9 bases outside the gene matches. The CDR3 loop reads CASRSGTGGYDEQFF. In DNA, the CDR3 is TGTGCCAGCAGGTCCGGGACAGGGGGTTACGATGAGCAGTTCTTC. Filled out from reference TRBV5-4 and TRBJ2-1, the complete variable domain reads ETGVTQSPTHLIKTRGQQVTLRCSSQSGHNTVSWYQQALGQGPQFIFQYYREEENGRGNFPPRFSGLQFPNYSSELNVNALELDDSALYLCASRSGTGGYDEQFFGPGTRLTVL.

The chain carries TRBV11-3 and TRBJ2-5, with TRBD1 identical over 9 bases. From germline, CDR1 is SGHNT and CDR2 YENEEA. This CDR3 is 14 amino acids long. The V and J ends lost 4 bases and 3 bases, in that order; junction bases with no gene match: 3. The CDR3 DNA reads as TGTGCCAGCAGCTCTCGGACAGGGGAAGAGACCCAGTACTTC. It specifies CASSSRTGEETQYF.

For the CDR3, the DNA is TGTGCCAGCAGTTTTTCCCAAGGGGCAGATACGCAGTATTTT. Its translation is CASSFSQGADTQYF. This chain links TRBV27 with TRBJ2-3; a possible D gene is TRBD1 (5 bases). CDR1 and CDR2 from the germline V gene are MNHEY and SMNVEV (reference sequence). Trimming removed 3 bases from V and 4 bases from J, with 11 bases in between. The CDR3 extends over 14 amino acids.

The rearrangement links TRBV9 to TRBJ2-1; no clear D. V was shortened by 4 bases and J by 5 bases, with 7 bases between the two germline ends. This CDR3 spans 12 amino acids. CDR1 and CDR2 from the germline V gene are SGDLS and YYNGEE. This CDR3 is CASSFDHNEQFF. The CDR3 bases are TGTGCCAGCAGCTTCGATCACAATGAGCAGTTCTTC.

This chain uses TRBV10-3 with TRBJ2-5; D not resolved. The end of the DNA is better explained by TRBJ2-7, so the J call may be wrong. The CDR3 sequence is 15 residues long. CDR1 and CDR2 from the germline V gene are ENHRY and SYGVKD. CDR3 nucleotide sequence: TGTGCCATCAGTGACCTCGCTGGTGGAACCTACGAGCAGTACTTC. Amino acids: CAISDLAGGTYEQYF.

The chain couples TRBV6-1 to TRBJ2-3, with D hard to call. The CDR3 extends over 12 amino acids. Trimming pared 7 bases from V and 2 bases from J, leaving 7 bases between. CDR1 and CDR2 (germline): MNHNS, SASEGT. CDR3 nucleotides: TGTGCCAGCACGCTATACACAGATACGCAGTATTTT. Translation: CASTLYTDTQYF.

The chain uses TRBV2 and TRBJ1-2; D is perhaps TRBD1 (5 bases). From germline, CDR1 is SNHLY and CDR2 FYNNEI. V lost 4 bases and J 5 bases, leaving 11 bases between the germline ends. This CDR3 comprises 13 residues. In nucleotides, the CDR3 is TGTGCCAGCAGTGCGGGGGAGGGATATGGCTACACCTTC. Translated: CASSAGEGYGYTF.

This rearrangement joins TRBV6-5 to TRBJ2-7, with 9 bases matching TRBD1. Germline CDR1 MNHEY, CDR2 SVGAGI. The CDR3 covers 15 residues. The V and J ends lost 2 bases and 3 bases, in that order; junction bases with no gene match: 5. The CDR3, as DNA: TGTGCCAGCAGTTACCTTCCGGGACAGGGCTACGAGCAGTACTTC. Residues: CASSYLPGQGYEQYF.

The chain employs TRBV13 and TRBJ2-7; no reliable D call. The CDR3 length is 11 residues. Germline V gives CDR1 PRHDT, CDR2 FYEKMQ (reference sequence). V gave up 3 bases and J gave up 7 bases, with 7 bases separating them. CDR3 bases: TGTGCCAGCAGCTTCGTCCAGGAGCAGTACTTC. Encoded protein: CASSFVQEQYF.

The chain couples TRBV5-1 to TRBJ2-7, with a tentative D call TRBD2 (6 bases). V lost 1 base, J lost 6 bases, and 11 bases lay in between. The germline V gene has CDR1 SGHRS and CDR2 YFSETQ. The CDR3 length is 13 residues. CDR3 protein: CASSLLGGVEQYF. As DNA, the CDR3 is TGCGCCAGCAGCTTGTTAGGCGGGGTCGAGCAGTACTTC. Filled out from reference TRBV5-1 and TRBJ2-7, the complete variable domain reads KAGVTQTPRYLIKTRGQQVTLSCSPISGHRSVSWYQQTPGQGLQFLFEYFSETQRNKGNFPGRFSGRQFSNSRSEMNVSTLELGDSALYLCASSLLGGVEQYFGPGTRLTVT.

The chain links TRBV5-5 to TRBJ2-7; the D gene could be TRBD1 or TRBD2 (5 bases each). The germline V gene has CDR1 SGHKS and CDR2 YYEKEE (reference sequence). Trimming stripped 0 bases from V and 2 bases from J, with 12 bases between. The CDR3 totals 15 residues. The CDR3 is CASSLEGTPAYEQYF. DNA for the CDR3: TGTGCCAGCAGCTTGGAGGGGACGCCTGCCTACGAGCAGTACTTC.

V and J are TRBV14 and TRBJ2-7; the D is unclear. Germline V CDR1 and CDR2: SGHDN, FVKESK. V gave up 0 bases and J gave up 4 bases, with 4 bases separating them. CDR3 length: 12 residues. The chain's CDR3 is CASSQDRYEQYF. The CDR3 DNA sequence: TGTGCCAGCAGCCAAGATAGGTACGAGCAGTACTTC.

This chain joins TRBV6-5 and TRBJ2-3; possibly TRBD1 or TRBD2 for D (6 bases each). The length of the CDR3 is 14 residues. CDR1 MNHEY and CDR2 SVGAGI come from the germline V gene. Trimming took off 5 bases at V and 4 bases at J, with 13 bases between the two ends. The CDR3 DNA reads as TGTGCCAGCAGTACCGGGGGCTCCTCAGATACGCAGTATTTT. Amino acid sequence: CASSTGGSSDTQYF.

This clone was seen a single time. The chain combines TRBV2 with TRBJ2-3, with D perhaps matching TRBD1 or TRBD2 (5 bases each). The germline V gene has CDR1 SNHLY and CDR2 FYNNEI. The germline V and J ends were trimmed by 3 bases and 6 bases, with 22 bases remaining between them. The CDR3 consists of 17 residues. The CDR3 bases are TGTGCCAGCAGTGATCCCGGCAACTTTGGGGGAACCGATACGCAGTATTTT. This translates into CASSDPGNFGGTDTQYF.

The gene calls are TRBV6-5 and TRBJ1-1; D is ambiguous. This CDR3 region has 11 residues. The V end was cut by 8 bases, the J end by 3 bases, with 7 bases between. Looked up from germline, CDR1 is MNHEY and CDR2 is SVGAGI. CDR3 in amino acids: CASRPYTEAFF. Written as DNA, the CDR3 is TGTGCCAGCCGTCCTTACACTGAAGCTTTCTTT.

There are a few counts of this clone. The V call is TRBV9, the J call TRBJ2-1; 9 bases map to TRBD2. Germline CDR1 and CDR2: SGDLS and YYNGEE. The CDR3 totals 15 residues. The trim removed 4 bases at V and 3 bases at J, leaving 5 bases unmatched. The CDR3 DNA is TGTGCCAGCAGCTTTAGCGGGGGAGTCTACAATGAGCAGTTCTTC. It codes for CASSFSGGVYNEQFF.

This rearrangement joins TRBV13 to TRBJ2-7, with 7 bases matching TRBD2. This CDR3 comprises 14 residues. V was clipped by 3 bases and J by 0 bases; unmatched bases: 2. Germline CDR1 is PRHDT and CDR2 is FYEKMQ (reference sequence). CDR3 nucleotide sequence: TGTGCCAGCAGCTTCGGGACTACCTCCTACGAGCAGTACTTC. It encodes CASSFGTTSYEQYF.